These 30 T cell receptor beta chains were sequenced from one sample in a study of blood T cells in healthy people across ages (dated by TCRdb to the mid-2010s). Libraries were constructed by 5' RACE. The listed sequencing device is Illumina HiSeq 2500. A second roughly 6 to 11 cycle PCR used a sample-barcoded 5' primer and a J-beta primer mix. TCRdb's own reprocessing of the public reads used fastp at Q25 and MiXCR and kept productive beta chains. Rows with a matching CDR3 protein are joined into one entry that keeps the most common DNA and genes. This sample comprises 1.5 million to 2 million distinct CDR3 sequences, 28% of them detected only once. Less than 9.5% of the sample goes to the ten largest clones. Material: blood. These receptors were taken from a woman in her twenties or thirties in good health.

This chain joins TRBV11-2 and TRBJ2-1, with a tentative D call TRBD2 (5 bases). Trimming took off 6 bases at V and 8 bases at J, with 17 bases between the two ends. This CDR3 has 14 residues. Germline loops: CDR1 SGHAT, CDR2 FQNNGV. The DNA of the CDR3 is TGTGCCAGCAGTAATTCTCAAAGCGGCTATGAGCAGTTCTTC. Protein sequence: CASSNSQSGYEQFF.

The chain joins TRBV15 to TRBJ2-1, with 7 bases that match TRBD1. The CDR3 contains 16 residues. Trimming cost V 0 bases and J 6 bases; bases outside gene matches: 8. Germline assignment: CDR1 LNHNV and CDR2 YYDKDF (reference sequence). The CDR3 DNA reads TGTGCCACCAGCAGAGATAGCCAACAGGGGACCAATGAGCAGTTCTTC. Amino acid sequence: CATSRDSQQGTNEQFF.

This clonotype has a handful of counts. The chain carries TRBV15 and TRBJ1-6; tentatively, D is TRBD1 (6 bases). This CDR3 region has 16 residues. V was pared by 4 bases and J by 2 bases, with 12 bases between. The germline CDR1 and CDR2 sequences are LNHNV and YYDKDF (reference sequence). The CDR3 region is CATSNGGGPYNSPLHF. In DNA, the CDR3 is TGTGCCACCAGCAACGGGGGGGGCCCCTATAATTCACCCCTCCACTTT.

CDR3 nucleotides: TGCGCCAGCAGCTTGGAAGCAGGGGGCGAAAACTATGGCTACACCTTC. Its protein is CASSLEAGGENYGYTF. The V call is TRBV5-1, the J call TRBJ1-2; 8 nucleotides agree with TRBD1. V shed 0 bases and J 2 bases; nucleotides not matched to a gene: 6. This CDR3 is built from 16 residues. The germline V gene has CDR1 SGHRS and CDR2 YFSETQ.

This chain joins TRBV20-1 and TRBJ1-5; D is undetermined. Germline V CDR1 and CDR2: DFQATT, SNEGSKA (reference sequence). Trimming took off 3 bases at V and 2 bases at J, with 14 bases between the two ends. The CDR3 length is 15 residues. CDR3 sequence: CSARFTDRGNQPQHF. The DNA of the CDR3 is TGCAGTGCTAGGTTCACAGACCGTGGCAATCAGCCCCAGCATTTT.

This clonotype was detected only a few times. The rearrangement joins TRBV10-3 to TRBJ2-2, with D maybe TRBD2 (6 bases). The CDR3 length is 14 residues. The germline V gene encodes CDR1 ENHRY and CDR2 SYGVKD. The germline V and J ends were trimmed by 8 bases and 6 bases, with 16 bases remaining between them. CDR3 protein: CAISEAGKPGELFF. In DNA, the CDR3 is TGTGCCATCTCTGAGGCGGGGAAGCCCGGGGAGCTGTTTTTT.

This clonotype has more than one count but fewer than ten. The chain is built from TRBV7-9 and TRBJ1-1; no clear D. CDR3 size: 11 residues. Trimming stripped 7 bases from V and 7 bases from J, with 10 bases between. The germline V gene encodes CDR1 SEHNR and CDR2 FQNEAQ (reference sequence). CDR3 region: CASTRAGEAFF. CDR3 DNA: TGTGCCAGCACCCGGGCGGGTGAAGCTTTCTTT. Variable domain in full (rest from reference TRBV7-9 and TRBJ1-1): DTGVSQNPRHKITKRGQNVTFRCDPISEHNRLYWYRQTLGQGPEFLTYFQNEAQLEKSRLLSDRFSAERPKGSFSTLEIQRTEQGDSAMYLCASTRAGEAFFGQGTRLTVV.

The chain joins TRBV7-2 to TRBJ2-5; D is ambiguous. Trimming removed 2 bases at V and 4 bases at J, with 14 bases between. CDR1 is SGHTA and CDR2 is FQGNSA in the germline V gene. This CDR3 is 15 amino acids long. The CDR3: CASSLTNIRGETQYF. In nucleotides, the CDR3 is TGTGCCAGCAGCTTAACCAATATTAGAGGAGAGACCCAGTACTTC.

This clonotype was counted at least ten times. The chain links TRBV28 to TRBJ2-7, with 8 bases identical to TRBD2. Germline V gene lookup returns CDR1 MDHEN and CDR2 SYDVKM. The J segment lost 3 bases and the V segment lost 6 bases, leaving 10 bases of the junction unmatched. The CDR3 has 15 residues. The CDR3 reads CASSGRGGGYYEQYF. The CDR3 bases are TGTGCCAGCAGCGGGAGGGGAGGCGGGTACTACGAGCAGTACTTC.

This clonotype was picked up many times. A read error may explain this, as a much larger clone is one base away. The gene calls are TRBV29-1 and TRBJ1-2; D is uncertain. CDR3 length: 12 amino acids. Germline assignment: CDR1 SQVTM and CDR2 ANQGSEA. V lost 7 bases, J lost 7 bases, and 16 bases lay in between. Written as DNA, the CDR3 is TGCAGCGCGTCCGAGGGTGGTGTTGGCTACACCTTC. Translated, it gives CSASEGGVGYTF.

This clonotype was counted between two and nine times. The J gene is TRBJ2-1, the V gene TRBV11-2, with D perhaps being TRBD1 or TRBD2 (5 bases each). Germline CDR1 SGHAT, CDR2 FQNNGV. The CDR3 contains 15 residues. V lost 7 bases and J 8 bases, leaving 21 bases between the germline ends. The CDR3 coding sequence is TGTGCCAGCACCACCGGCTTGAGGGGCGACGATGAGCAGTTCTTC. The encoded protein is CASTTGLRGDDEQFF.

This clonotype was counted a few times. The chain combines TRBV3-1 with TRBJ1-2, with 9 nucleotides matching TRBD1. This CDR3 has 16 amino acids. V gave up 4 bases and J gave up 4 bases; unmatched junction bases: 10. In germline, CDR1 is LGHDT, CDR2 YNNKEL (reference sequence). The CDR3 bases are TGTGCCAGCAGCCCCAGGAACCGACAGGGGGGCTATGGCTACACCTTC. Encoded protein: CASSPRNRQGGYGYTF.

This clonotype was counted only a few times. The rearrangement joins TRBV3-1 to TRBJ1-2; weak D call: TRBD1 (6 bases). From germline, CDR1 is LGHDT and CDR2 YNNKEL (reference sequence). This CDR3 is built from 15 residues. Trimming removed 4 bases at V and 6 bases at J, with 18 bases between. CDR3 residues: CASSLQPGTYHGYTF. The CDR3 coding sequence is TGTGCCAGCAGCCTTCAACCCGGGACATACCATGGCTACACCTTC.

A remark on this clonotype: A clone one base away is much larger, so this may be a read error. This sequence joins TRBV7-2 and TRBJ2-3, with 8 bases matching TRBD2. The CDR3 spans 17 residues. Looked up from germline, CDR1 is SGHTA and CDR2 is FQGNSA. V shed 5 bases and J 1 base; nucleotides not matched to a gene: 11. The CDR3 coding sequence is TGTGCCAGCAGCCCTTCCCCCTTAGCGGGACGCACAGATACGCAGTATTTT. It yields the protein CASSPSPLAGRTDTQYF.

This chain links TRBV13 with TRBJ2-3, with 12 bases aligning to TRBD2. V trimming: 2 bases; J trimming: 5 bases; junction bases outside the gene matches: 5. Germline CDR1 is PRHDT and CDR2 is FYEKMQ (reference sequence). The CDR3 totals 16 residues. The CDR3 sequence: CASSLRLAGVVDTQYF. The CDR3 DNA sequence: TGTGCCAGCAGCTTACGACTAGCGGGAGTAGTAGATACGCAGTATTTT.

The chain links TRBV20-1 to TRBJ2-1; D possibly matches TRBD1 or TRBD2 (6 bases each). Germline V gives CDR1 DFQATT, CDR2 SNEGSKA (reference sequence). Trimming took off 6 bases at V and 8 bases at J, with 23 bases between the two ends. The length of the CDR3 is 15 residues. This CDR3 reads CSAQPGRGRIDEQFF. In DNA form, the CDR3 reads TGCAGTGCGCAGCCGGGACGGGGGCGAATCGATGAGCAGTTCTTC.

A single count supports this clonotype. CDR3 DNA sequence: TGTGCCAGCAGTTACTCGGTAGTAGCTTTCCCCCCAGAGACCCAGTACTTC. Protein product: CASSYSVVAFPPETQYF. The rearrangement uses TRBV6-2 or TRBV6-3 and TRBJ2-7; D gene unclear. The DNA end favors TRBJ2-5, so the J call may be wrong. CDR1 MNHEY and CDR2 SVGEGT come from the germline V gene. This CDR3 is built from 17 residues.

In regard to this clonotype: This could be a read error, since a much larger clone is one nucleotide away. The J gene is TRBJ2-4, the V gene TRBV5-1, with 7 bases identical to TRBD1. Germline V gene data show CDR1 as SGHRS and CDR2 as YFSETQ. This CDR3 has 15 residues. J was trimmed by 4 bases and V by 4 bases; bases with no gene match: 8. CDR3 bases: TGCGCCAGCAGCCTCTATGAGGGGGCGAAAAACATTCAGTACTTC. Translated, it gives CASSLYEGAKNIQYF.

In regard to this clonotype: The conserved final phenylalanine or tryptophan is absent from the CDR3, which likely points to a read error. V and J are TRBV20-1 and TRBJ2-1; the D gene is possibly TRBD2 (6 bases). This CDR3 has 15 amino acids. Germline CDR1 DFQATT, CDR2 SNEGSKA (reference sequence). Trimming stripped 0 bases from V and 2 bases from J, with 11 bases between. The CDR3 bases are TGCAGTGCTAGAGAGGCGGGGCTAACCTACAATGAGCAGTTCATC. Its protein is CSAREAGLTYNEQFI.

The chain combines TRBV6-2 or TRBV6-3 with TRBJ2-7, with D possibly being TRBD2 (5 bases). Trimming took 6 bases from V and 4 from J, leaving 13 bases between them. The germline CDR1 and CDR2 sequences are MNHEY and SVGEGT. The CDR3 consists of 13 residues. The CDR3 region has the DNA TGTGCCAGCAGATCCCCCACGGGGTACGAGCAGTACTTC. Encoded protein: CASRSPTGYEQYF.

This clonotype showed up just a few times. This rearrangement joins TRBV6-5 to TRBJ1-4; no clear D gene. V lost 3 bases, J lost 8 bases, and 10 bases lay in between. Per the germline V gene, CDR1 is MNHEY and CDR2 is SVGAGI. The CDR3 has 13 amino acids. CDR3 residues: CASSYRHGEKLFF. The CDR3 region has the DNA TGTGCCAGCAGTTATCGGCATGGAGAAAAACTGTTTTTT.

In nucleotides, the CDR3 is TGTGCCAGCAGCTTAACAGGGGGCGGTTTTCGCTACGAGCAGTACTTC. Protein: CASSLTGGGFRYEQYF. The chain carries TRBV7-2 and TRBJ2-7; TRBD1 agrees at 9 bases. The germline CDR1 and CDR2 sequences are SGHTA and FQGNSA. Trimming at V came to 2 bases and at J to 3 bases, leaving 8 bases not matched to a gene. The CDR3 sequence is 16 residues long.

Only one count was recorded for this clonotype. A much larger clone differs from this one at a single base, so this may be a read error. The chain employs TRBV4-3 and TRBJ2-3; 9 nucleotides match TRBD2. This CDR3 is 13 amino acids long. Germline trimming cut 4 bases from V and 4 bases from J; bases unmatched to any gene: 0. The germline CDR1 and CDR2 sequences are LGHNA and YSLEER. In nucleotides, the CDR3 is TGCGCCAGCAGCCGCGGGAGGGCAGATACGCAGTATTTT. This codes for CASSRGRADTQYF.

The genes are TRBV3-1 and TRBJ1-5; TRBD1 aligns across 7 bases. J was trimmed by 6 bases and V by 3 bases; bases with no gene match: 5. Germline lookup yields CDR1 LGHDT and CDR2 YNNKEL (reference sequence). The CDR3 runs 14 residues. The CDR3 is CASSHTGDGQPQHF. As DNA, the CDR3 is TGTGCCAGCAGCCATACAGGGGATGGTCAGCCCCAGCATTTT. Full variable domain (rest looked up from reference TRBV3-1 and TRBJ1-5): DTAVSQTPKYLVTQMGNDKSIKCEQNLGHDTMYWYKQDSKKFLKIMFSYNNKELIINETVPNRFSPKSPDKAHLNLHINSLELGDSAVYFCASSHTGDGQPQHFGDGTRLSIL.

In this sample, this clonotype turned up many times. The rearrangement links TRBV6-2 or TRBV6-3 to TRBJ2-1; 14 bases agree with TRBD2. Trimming at V came to 6 bases and at J to 7 bases, leaving 2 bases not matched to a gene. There are 14 residues in the CDR3. In germline, CDR1 is MNHEY, CDR2 SVGEGT. The DNA of the CDR3 is TGTGCCAGCAGGACTAGCGGGGGGGAAAATGAGCAGTTCTTC. Translating it yields CASRTSGGENEQFF.

This clonotype was counted only a few times. This chain uses TRBV20-1 with TRBJ1-1; D not resolved. The CDR3 runs to 14 residues. V shed 3 bases and J shed 1 base, with 12 bases lying between them. From germline, CDR1 is DFQATT and CDR2 SNEGSKA (reference sequence). This CDR3 is CSARREQTNTEAFF. In DNA form, the CDR3 reads TGCAGTGCTAGGAGGGAACAGACGAACACTGAAGCTTTCTTT.

V usage is TRBV18 and J usage is TRBJ1-2; TRBD1 aligns across 8 bases. Losses at the gene ends were 0 bases for V and 7 bases for J; bases not matched to a gene: 1. Germline V CDR1 and CDR2: KGHSH, LQKENI. The CDR3 is made up of 13 amino acids. This CDR3 reads CASSPPQGAGYTF. In DNA form, the CDR3 reads TGTGCCAGCTCACCACCGCAGGGGGCTGGCTACACCTTC.

This clonotype was detected a few times. The J gene is TRBJ1-6, the V gene TRBV5-5, with 8 positions matching TRBD1. The V and J ends lost 3 bases and 9 bases, in that order; junction bases with no gene match: 5. Germline V gene sequence: CDR1 SGHKS, CDR2 YYEKEE (reference sequence). The CDR3 contains 14 residues. This CDR3 reads CASSSDRGSSPLHF. DNA of the CDR3: TGTGCCAGCAGCTCAGACAGGGGAAGTTCACCCCTCCACTTT. Together with reference TRBV5-5 and TRBJ1-6, the CDR3 gives the full variable domain: DAGVTQSPTHLIKTRGQQVTLRCSPISGHKSVSWYQQVLGQGPQFIFQYYEKEERGRGNFPDRFSARQFPNYSSELNVNALLLGDSALYLCASSSDRGSSPLHFGNGTRLTVT.

This clonotype was seen only a few times. The chain uses TRBV4-3 and TRBJ1-1, with D maybe TRBD1 (6 bases). This CDR3 has 14 residues. The V end lost 4 bases, the J end lost 3 bases, and 12 bases lay between the germline ends. The germline V gene has CDR1 LGHNA and CDR2 YSLEER. The CDR3 DNA reads TGCGCCAGCAGCCCAACGACAGGACACACTGAAGCTTTCTTT. As protein: CASSPTTGHTEAFF.

The rearrangement uses TRBV11-2 and TRBJ2-6, with D tentatively TRBD1 (5 bases). The CDR3 runs 18 residues. Trimming cost V 4 bases and J 0 bases, with 16 bases left between them. Looked up from germline, CDR1 is SGHAT and CDR2 is FQNNGV. The DNA for the CDR3 is TGTGCCAGCAGCTCCCTTCGAGACAGCCCCTCTGGGGCCAACGTCCTGACTTTC. This encodes CASSSLRDSPSGANVLTF.